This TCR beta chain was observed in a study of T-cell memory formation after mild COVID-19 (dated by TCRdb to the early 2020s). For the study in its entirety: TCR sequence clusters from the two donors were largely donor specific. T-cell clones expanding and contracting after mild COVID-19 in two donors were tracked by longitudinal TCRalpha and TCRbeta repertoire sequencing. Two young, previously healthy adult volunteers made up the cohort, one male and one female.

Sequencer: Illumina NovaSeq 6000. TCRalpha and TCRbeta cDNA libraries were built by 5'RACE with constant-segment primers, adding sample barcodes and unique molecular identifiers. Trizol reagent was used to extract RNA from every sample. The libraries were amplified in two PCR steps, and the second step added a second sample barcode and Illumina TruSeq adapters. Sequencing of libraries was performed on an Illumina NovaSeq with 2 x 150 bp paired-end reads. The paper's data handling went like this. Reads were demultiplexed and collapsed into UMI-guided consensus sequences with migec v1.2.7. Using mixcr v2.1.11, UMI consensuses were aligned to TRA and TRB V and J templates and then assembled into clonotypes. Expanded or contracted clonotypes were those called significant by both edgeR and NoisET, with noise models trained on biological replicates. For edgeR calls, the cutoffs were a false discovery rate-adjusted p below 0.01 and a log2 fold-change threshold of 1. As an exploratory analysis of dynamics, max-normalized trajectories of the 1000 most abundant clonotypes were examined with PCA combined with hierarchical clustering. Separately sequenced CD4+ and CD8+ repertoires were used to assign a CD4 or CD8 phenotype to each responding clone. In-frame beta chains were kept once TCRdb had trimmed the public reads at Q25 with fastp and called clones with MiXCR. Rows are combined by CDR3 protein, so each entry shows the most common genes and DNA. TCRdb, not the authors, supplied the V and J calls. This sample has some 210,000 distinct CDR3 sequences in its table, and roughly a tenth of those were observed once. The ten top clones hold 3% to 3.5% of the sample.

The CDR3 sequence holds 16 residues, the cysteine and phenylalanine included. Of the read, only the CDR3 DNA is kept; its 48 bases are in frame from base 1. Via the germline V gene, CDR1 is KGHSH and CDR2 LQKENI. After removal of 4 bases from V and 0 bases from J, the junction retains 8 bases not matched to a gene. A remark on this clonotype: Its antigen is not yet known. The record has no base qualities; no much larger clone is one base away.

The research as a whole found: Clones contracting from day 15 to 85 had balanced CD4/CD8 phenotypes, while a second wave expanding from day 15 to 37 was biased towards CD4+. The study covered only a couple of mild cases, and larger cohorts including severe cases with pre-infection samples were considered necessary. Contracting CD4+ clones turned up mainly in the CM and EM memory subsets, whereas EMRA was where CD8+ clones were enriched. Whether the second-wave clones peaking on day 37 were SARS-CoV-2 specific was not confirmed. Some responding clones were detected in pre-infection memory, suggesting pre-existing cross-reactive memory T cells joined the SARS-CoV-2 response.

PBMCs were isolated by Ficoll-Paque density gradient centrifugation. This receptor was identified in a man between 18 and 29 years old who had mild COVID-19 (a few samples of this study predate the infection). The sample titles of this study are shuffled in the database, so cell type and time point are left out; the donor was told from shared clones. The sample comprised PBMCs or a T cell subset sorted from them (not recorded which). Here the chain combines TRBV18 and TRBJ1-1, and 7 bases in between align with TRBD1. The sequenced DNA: TGTGCCAGCTCACGCACCTGGGACAGCTTGAACACTGAAGCTTTCTTT. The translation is CASSRTWDSLNTEAFF.